The TCR beta chain under discussion was sequenced for a study of vaccination effects on CD4 cells after COVID-19 (dated by TCRdb to 2022 to 2024). Study-wide context: Each participant received two doses of an mRNA SARS-CoV-2 vaccine, either BNT162b2 or mRNA-1273. Pre-vaccine samples from a couple of convalescent patients were drawn 16 days and one week before the first dose, 142 and 148 days after COVID-19 diagnosis. The study compared SARS-CoV-2 spike-specific CD4+ TCR repertoires before and after mRNA vaccination in COVID-19 convalescent patients and infection-naive vaccine recipients. The full study included 9 to 10 COVID-19 convalescent patients and a few SARS-CoV-2-naive healthy vaccine recipients. Cultures from other donors in the study were sequenced using the Oncomine TCR Beta short-read assay on an Illumina iSeq 100. Paper-wide results and their limitations: In convalescent patients, the post-vaccine spike-reactive repertoire was composed mainly of new vaccine-induced clones that were largely distinct from infection-induced clones. Clones induced by infection and clones induced by vaccination both contracted markedly at late timepoints after vaccination, which fits with T cell responses waning over time. The study was limited by a small number of convalescent patients and lacked early post-infection timepoints.

The CDR3 runs 15 residues from the cysteine to the phenylalanine. This entry keeps only the CDR3 DNA: 45 bases, framed from base 1. The germline V gene (reference sequence) gives CDR1 as SSHAT and CDR2 as FNYEAQ. Library preparation used the immunoSEQ multiplex PCR assay. DNA from the cultured, isolated CD4+ T cells was subjected to TCR beta CDR3 sequencing. The original pipeline was this. The analysis removed non-productive TCR sequences, trimmed reads to the CDR3 region, and retained only CDR3s that were 7 or more amino acids long. The MANAFEST web app was used to identify antigen-specific clonotypes by comparing expansion in peptide wells with expansion in reference cultures. Positive clones required FDR<0.05 expansion versus reference and all other wells, odds ratio above 5, and frequency above 0.1% in two replicate wells. A clonotype was called cross-reactive if it was significantly expanded both in SARS-CoV-2 spike wells and in at least one common cold coronavirus spike condition. Using the stringdist R package, CDR3 similarity was measured by Levenshtein distance, and unrooted trees were constructed with ape in R 3.6.1. TCRdb obtained this table from immuneACCESS and retained in-frame rearrangements with V and J assigned. These tables miss some clones; where compared with another copy, unresolved V genes account for less than half of the shortfall, and the remainder is unexplained. The V and J calls and clone size are taken from that table; D and trimming were inferred from the DNA. This sample holds around 53,000 clones; around 82% were observed only once. The ten largest clones add up to 4.5% to 5.5% of the sample.

To note about this clone: Its recognized antigen is unknown. At one of its ends the junction is not consistent with the germline gene, which may arise from a read error.

In the ViraFEST assay, PBMC were stimulated with viral peptide pools, and antigen-specific CD4+ T cell clonotypes were then identified by expansion using TCR sequencing. After more than nine days of culture, CD4+ T cells were isolated with the EasySep CD4+ T cell isolation kit. Convalescent patients had PCR-confirmed SARS-CoV-2 infection between March and December 2020, before Alpha, Beta and Delta variants emerged in the United States. Over 1.5 million PBMC per well were cultured with about 9.6 ug/ml peptides in IMDM containing about 5% human AB serum, about 9 IU/ml IL-2 and gentamicin. For the negative control culture condition, an HIV-1 Nef peptide pool was used. On days 3 and 7, half of the culture medium was replaced with fresh IL-2-containing medium. Unless noted otherwise, every peptide stimulation condition was grown in triplicate wells. PBMC were separated from whole blood using Ficoll-Paque Plus gradient centrifugation and were then either cryopreserved at -140C or used fresh. The QIAamp micro DNA kit was used to extract genomic DNA from the cultured CD4+ T cells.

Here the sequenced sample was CD4+ T cells from PBMCs cultured with HIV peptides, taken before COVID-19 vaccination. The cell subset or site label for this specimen denotes: HIV-1 Nef peptide pool negative control/reference culture. Rearrangement joined TRBV7-7 to TRBJ1-3; TRBD1 might be the D gene, on 6 matching bases. The origin of this receptor is a human donor who had a prior SARS-CoV-2 infection. The bases are TGTGCTAGCAGCCCCGGCCAGGGGAGAGGAAACACCATATATTTT. Its protein product is CASSPGQGRGNTIYF.